The next 28 T cell receptor beta chains were all read from a single sample in a study of Graves' ophthalmopathy and Graves' hyperthyroidism. From RNA, the CDR3 regions of TCR beta chains were amplified and sequenced. An initial RT-PCR round employing HTBI primers preceded a second-round multiplex PCR. TCRdb used MiXCR to reprocess the multiplex PCR reads, holding one entry per CDR3 protein. The sample has approximately 160,000 distinct CDR3 sequences, 35% to 45% seen once; the top ten hold roughly 8.9%. The material sequenced was peripheral blood. These receptor sequences come from a man aged 25 to 40 with Graves' ophthalmopathy.

This clonotype was recorded at least ten times. This chain connects TRBV6-1 to TRBJ1-2, with TRBD1 identical over 11 bases. This CDR3 comprises 15 residues. Per germline, CDR1 MNHNS and CDR2 SASEGT. With V trimmed by 3 bases and J by 8 bases, 8 bases remained unmatched. CDR3 in amino acids: CASSDRTGGPRGYTF. DNA for the CDR3: TGTGCCAGCAGTGACCGGACAGGGGGCCCGAGAGGCTACACCTTC.

This clonotype came up many times. The chain joins TRBV29-1 to TRBJ2-7; 7 bases are a match to TRBD1. The CDR3 runs to 15 residues. V gave up 2 bases and J gave up 2 bases; unmatched junction bases: 9. Germline V gives CDR1 SQVTM, CDR2 ANQGSEA. The CDR3, as DNA: TGCAGCGTTGAACTAGTGACAGGGACGGCCTACGAGCAGTACTTC. Residues: CSVELVTGTAYEQYF.

The sample holds many counts of this clonotype. The chain links TRBV6-4 to TRBJ2-2, with 14 bases matching TRBD2. The germline V gene encodes CDR1 MRHNA and CDR2 SNTAGT. The CDR3 runs to 17 residues. V was clipped by 6 bases and J by 4 bases; unmatched bases: 7. CDR3 DNA: TGTGCCAGCAGCCCGGGACTAGCGGGAGATGTCACCGGGGAGCTGTTTTTT. Translating it yields CASSPGLAGDVTGELFF.

This clonotype was seen repeatedly, ten times or more. J is TRBJ2-4 and V is TRBV28; TRBD2 is a possible D gene (5 bases). This CDR3 spans 13 amino acids. Germline V gene data show CDR1 as MDHEN and CDR2 as SYDVKM. Trimming cost V 6 bases and J 3 bases, with 9 bases left between them. The CDR3 is CASRYRDKNIQYF. The CDR3 DNA reads as TGTGCCAGCAGATACCGGGACAAAAACATTCAGTACTTC.

V usage is TRBV6-5 and J usage is TRBJ1-2; D possibly corresponds to TRBD1 (6 bases). The ends were cut back, 0 bases at V and 8 bases at J, with 13 bases in the middle. The CDR3 has 14 amino acids. Germline V gene lookup returns CDR1 MNHEY and CDR2 SVGAGI. The CDR3 is CASSYSGAREGYTF. The CDR3 DNA is TGTGCCAGCAGTTACTCGGGGGCCAGGGAAGGCTACACCTTC.

This clonotype was seen repeatedly, ten times or more. This sequence joins TRBV30 and TRBJ2-2; D could derive from TRBD1 or TRBD2 (5 bases each). CDR1 is GTSNPN and CDR2 is SVGIG in the germline V gene (reference sequence). Trimming cost V 0 bases and J 6 bases, with 14 bases left between them. This CDR3 is built from 15 residues. The DNA for the CDR3 is TGTGCCTGGAGTGTGGGACCAAGTTTTCCCGGGGAGCTGTTTTTT. It yields the protein CAWSVGPSFPGELFF.

The chain joins TRBV20-1 to TRBJ1-1; D is unclear. Trimming took off 0 bases at V and 10 bases at J, with 6 bases between the two ends. CDR1 is DFQATT, CDR2 SNEGSKA, per germline (reference sequence). The CDR3 sequence is 10 residues long. CDR3 protein: CSARETRAFF. For the CDR3, the DNA is TGCAGTGCTAGAGAGACCCGAGCTTTCTTT.

This CDR3 is CASSQDRPHRTEAFF. CDR3 sequence (DNA): TGTGCCAGCAGCCAAGATCGACCCCACCGGACTGAAGCTTTCTTT. The chain is built from TRBV4-2 and TRBJ1-1; D remains unclear. There are 15 residues in the CDR3. V was trimmed by 0 bases and J by 5 bases, leaving 13 bases between them. Looked up from germline, CDR1 is LGHNA and CDR2 is YNFKEQ.

This clonotype has ten or more counts. The chain links TRBV20-1 to TRBJ1-2; D gene unclear. The CDR3 is made up of 13 amino acids. Per germline, CDR1 DFQATT and CDR2 SNEGSKA (reference sequence). The ends were cut back, 6 bases at V and 0 bases at J, with 11 bases in the middle. CDR3 in amino acids: CSAEKLANYGYTF. CDR3 in DNA: TGCAGTGCCGAAAAATTAGCTAACTATGGCTACACCTTC.

DNA of the CDR3: TGTGCCAGCAGAACGGACCGCACAGACCAAGAGACCCAGTACTTC. Encoded protein: CASRTDRTDQETQYF. This chain uses TRBV12-3 or TRBV12-4 with TRBJ2-5, with no clear D. Trimming took off 6 bases at V and 0 bases at J, with 14 bases between the two ends. CDR3 length equals 15 residues.

This clonotype occurred a few times. V is TRBV12-3 or TRBV12-4 and J is TRBJ2-7; TRBD2 agrees at 10 bases. J gave up 2 bases and V 6 bases, and 4 bases lay outside the gene matches. The CDR3 covers 14 residues. The CDR3 DNA is TGTGCCAGCAGACGGACTAGCGGCCCCTACGAGCAGTACTTC. Its protein product is CASRRTSGPYEQYF.

This clonotype was seen at least ten times. J is TRBJ2-5 and V is TRBV7-8, with D perhaps TRBD2 (7 bases). The CDR3 is 16 residues long. V lost 1 base to trimming and J lost 4 bases, with 16 bases between them. The germline V gene encodes CDR1 SGHVS and CDR2 FQNEAQ. The CDR3 loop is CASSLDRGAGRETQYF. The CDR3 DNA is TGTGCCAGCAGCTTAGATCGGGGGGCGGGTAGAGAGACCCAGTACTTC.

The sample holds many counts of this clonotype. CDR3 sequence (DNA): TGTGCCAGCACCAGAACTTCTCAGGGAGCCTACGAGCAGTACTTC. Amino acids: CASTRTSQGAYEQYF. The chain links TRBV6-5 to TRBJ2-7; D is perhaps TRBD1 or TRBD2 (5 bases each). V dropped 7 bases and J dropped 2 bases, with 18 bases sitting between them. Germline CDR1 and CDR2: MNHEY and SVGAGI. The CDR3 has 15 residues.

This clonotype was seen at least ten times. J is TRBJ1-2 and V is TRBV30; D is unresolved. Trimming left V 8 bases short and J 8 bases short, with 6 bases between. CDR1 is GTSNPN, CDR2 SVGIG, per germline (reference sequence). The CDR3 covers 8 residues. The CDR3 DNA reads as TGTGCCAGTGGGGGCTACACCTTC. Translated, it gives CASGGYTF.

The chain links TRBV7-2 to TRBJ1-3; D call uncertain. The germline V gene encodes CDR1 SGHTA and CDR2 FQGNSA. V lost 3 bases to trimming and J lost 1 base, with 7 bases between them. The CDR3 spans 14 residues. CDR3 DNA: TGTGCCAGCAGCTTCACTGAATCTGGAAACACCATATATTTT. It yields the protein CASSFTESGNTIYF.

V is TRBV30 and J is TRBJ1-1; the D gene is possibly TRBD1 (5 bases). The V end lost 0 bases, the J end lost 4 bases, and 12 bases lay between the germline ends. CDR1 and CDR2 (germline): GTSNPN, SVGIG (reference sequence). CDR3 size: 14 residues. CDR3 region: CAWSVGGGITEAFF. The CDR3 DNA reads as TGTGCCTGGAGTGTTGGGGGAGGGATCACTGAAGCTTTCTTT.

The J gene is TRBJ1-2, the V gene TRBV30, with D uncertain. Germline V gives CDR1 GTSNPN, CDR2 SVGIG (reference sequence). Deletions cut 0 bases from V and 2 bases from J, with 10 bases between. CDR3 length: 14 amino acids. CDR3 amino acids: CAWSVRGLNYGYTF. CDR3 coding DNA: TGTGCCTGGAGTGTTCGAGGTTTAAACTATGGCTACACCTTC.

This clonotype has a count of ten or more. The chain combines TRBV6-1 with TRBJ1-1; D unclear. Trimming pared 6 bases from V and 3 bases from J, leaving 5 bases between. The CDR3 consists of 11 residues. The germline V gene has CDR1 MNHNS and CDR2 SASEGT. CDR3 sequence (DNA): TGTGCCAGCAGGAGGGACACTGAAGCTTTCTTT. This codes for CASRRDTEAFF.

This clonotype was observed many times. The CDR3 DNA follows: TGCGCCAGCAGCCAGGGACAGGAAGAGACCCAGTACTTC. It specifies CASSQGQEETQYF. The chain has TRBV4-1 and TRBJ2-5; 8 bases fit TRBD1. V lost 3 bases, J lost 3 bases, and 0 bases stayed unmatched. The germline gives CDR1 MGHRA, CDR2 YSYEKL. The CDR3 extends over 13 amino acids.

This clonotype was detected many times. DNA for the CDR3: TGCGCCAGCAGCCAAGGGCGGGAGCCCTACGAGCAGTACTTC. Its translation: CASSQGREPYEQYF. The gene calls are TRBV4-1 and TRBJ2-7, with 7 bases that match TRBD2. Trimming removed 1 base from V and 2 bases from J; junction bases left unmatched: 2. The CDR3 loop spans 14 amino acids. The germline CDR1 and CDR2 sequences are MGHRA and YSYEKL.

This clonotype was picked up many times. This chain joins TRBV15 and TRBJ2-2; D possibly uses TRBD1 or TRBD2 (5 bases each). With 3 bases removed from V and 6 bases from J, the gap between germline ends came to 5 bases. CDR3 size: 12 residues. The germline gives CDR1 LNHNV, CDR2 YYDKDF (reference sequence). CDR3 sequence: CATSRGAGELFF. For the CDR3, the DNA is TGTGCCACCAGCAGGGGGGCCGGGGAGCTGTTTTTT.

The rearrangement uses TRBV6-5 and TRBJ1-1; D is uncertain. The germline gives CDR1 MNHEY, CDR2 SVGAGI. The CDR3 length is 15 residues. V was clipped by 0 bases and J by 4 bases, with 12 bases between them. In DNA form, the CDR3 reads TGTGCCAGCAGTTACTCTGGGCTGTTAGGCACTGAAGCTTTCTTT. It specifies CASSYSGLLGTEAFF.

This clonotype was detected many times. The chain recombines TRBV7-3 with TRBJ1-1; D call uncertain. CDR3 length: 12 residues. Looked up from germline, CDR1 is SGHTA and CDR2 is FQGTGA. V was pared by 4 bases and J by 1 base, with 4 bases between. CDR3 loop: CASSYGNTEAFF. The CDR3 coding sequence is TGTGCCAGCAGCTACGGGAACACTGAAGCTTTCTTT.

As for this clonotype: A read error may account for a junction end that differs from germline. The chain recombines TRBV2 with TRBJ2-7, with 7 bases matching TRBD1. CDR1 and CDR2 (germline): SNHLY, FYNNEI. This CDR3 is built from 14 residues. CDR3 residues: CASSDWGRQGAAHF. The CDR3 DNA is TGTGCCAGCAGTGATTGGGGGAGACAGGGAGCTGCCCATTTC.

This clonotype appeared many times. This chain connects TRBV12-3 or TRBV12-4 to TRBJ2-7, with a weak D call TRBD2 (5 bases). The V end lost 7 bases, the J end lost 4 bases, and 14 bases lay between the germline ends. This CDR3 contains 13 residues. For the CDR3, the DNA is TGTGCCAGCACCCTAGGACTGAGATACGAGCAGTACTTC. Translated, it gives CASTLGLRYEQYF.

This clonotype was picked up many times. The chain carries TRBV6-2 or TRBV6-3 and TRBJ2-7; 8 positions agree with TRBD2. From germline, CDR1 is MNHEY and CDR2 SVGEGT. V was clipped by 10 bases and J by 7 bases; unmatched bases: 15. The CDR3 runs to 14 residues. The CDR3 loop reads CAIQGTGGQAEQYF. CDR3 nucleotides: TGTGCCATCCAAGGAACGGGGGGGCAGGCAGAGCAGTACTTC.

The chain is built from TRBV30 and TRBJ2-2; tentatively, D is TRBD2 (5 bases). This CDR3 comprises 14 residues. Germline V gives CDR1 GTSNPN, CDR2 SVGIG (reference sequence). Trimming shortened V by 0 bases and J by 3 bases, and 8 bases separated the two germline ends. The CDR3 is CAWSVRGYTGELFF. DNA for the CDR3: TGTGCCTGGAGTGTACGGGGATACACCGGGGAGCTGTTTTTT.

The rearrangement joins TRBV6-2 or TRBV6-3 to TRBJ2-7; 9 bases fit TRBD1. With 6 bases clipped from V and 3 bases from J, the junction kept 6 bases outside the gene matches. Germline V gives CDR1 MNHEY, CDR2 SVGEGT. The CDR3 is 14 residues long. The CDR3 nucleotides are TGTGCCAGCAGGGGACAGGGAAGGGGCTACGAGCAGTACTTC. Translated, it gives CASRGQGRGYEQYF.